The present entry profiles one T cell receptor beta chain with its context. These data come from a study of T cell changes during pregnancy in multiple sclerosis. The CDR3 sequence is 15 residues long. CDR1 is SGHRS, CDR2 YFSETQ, per germline. V trimming: 0 bases; J trimming: 6 bases; junction bases outside the gene matches: 6. Produced via immunoSEQ multiplex PCR; TCRdb's table is partial and in-frame only. This table has some 100,000 clones, about 91% appearing once. The TCR sequence derives from a female donor with multiple sclerosis, enrolled in a pregnancy study. Sequenced here: peripheral blood, sampled in the second trimester of pregnancy. The chain recombines TRBV5-1 with TRBJ2-5, with 9 positions matching TRBD1. The CDR3 nucleotides are TGCGCCAGCAGCTTGGTAACAGGGGGCGTAAAGACCCAGTACTTC. Translation: CASSLVTGGVKTQYF.